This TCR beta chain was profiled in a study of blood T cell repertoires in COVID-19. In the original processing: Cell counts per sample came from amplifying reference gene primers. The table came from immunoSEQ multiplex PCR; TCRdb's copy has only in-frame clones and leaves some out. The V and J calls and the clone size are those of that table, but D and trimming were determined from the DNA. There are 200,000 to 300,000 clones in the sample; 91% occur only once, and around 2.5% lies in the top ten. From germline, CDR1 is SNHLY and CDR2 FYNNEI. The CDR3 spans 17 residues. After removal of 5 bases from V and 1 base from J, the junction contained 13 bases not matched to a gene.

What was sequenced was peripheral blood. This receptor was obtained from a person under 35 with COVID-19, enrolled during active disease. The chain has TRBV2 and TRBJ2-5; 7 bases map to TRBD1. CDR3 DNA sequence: TGTGCCAGCAGTCCCGACAGGGTAGGCGCTTTCCAAGAGACCCAGTACTTC. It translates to CASSPDRVGAFQETQYF. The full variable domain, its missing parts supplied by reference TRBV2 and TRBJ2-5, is EPEVTQTPSHQVTQMGQEVILRCVPISNHLYFYWYRQILGQKVEFLVSFYNNEISEKSEIFDDQFSVERPDGSNFTLKIRSTKLEDSAMYFCASSPDRVGAFQETQYFGPGTRLLVL.